The T cell receptor (beta chain) under discussion was sequenced for a study of blood T cell repertoires in COVID-19. Study summary: Samples of COVID-19 (acute and convalescent) were obtained from the United States, Italy and Spain. Nucleic acid was either cDNA or gDNA, and it came from T cells, B-cell-depleted T cells, or PBMCs.

Methods used by the authors: Amplified reference gene primers provided the basis for estimating nucleated cell counts. Measured with immunoSEQ multiplex PCR; TCRdb has only the in-frame clones, and not every one. The D gene and trimming were derived from the DNA, and the V and J assignments and clone size from that table. In the table there are about 46,000 clones, 75% to 90% of which are singletons. Per the germline V gene, CDR1 is MDHEN and CDR2 is SYDVKM. This CDR3 is 16 amino acids long. The V and J ends lost 5 bases and 1 base, in that order; junction bases with no gene match: 11. This rearrangement joins TRBV28 to TRBJ2-7; the match to TRBD2 covers 7 bases. The clonotype comes from a man aged 55 to 69 with acute or convalescent COVID-19. Sequenced: peripheral blood. CDR3 DNA: TGTGCCAGCAGTGCCCAGACTAGCCCACATTCCTACGAGCAGTACTTC. It encodes CASSAQTSPHSYEQYF.